This TCR beta chain was recovered during a study of metastatic and nonmetastatic thyroid tumors. MiXCR re-clonotyped the PCR reads for TCRdb. The sample records about 16,000 clones, about 13% being singletons. By share, this clone ranks as medium-sized (0.01 to 0.1%). The junction had 13 bases not matched to a gene; V was cut back by 5 bases and J by 9 bases. The length of the CDR3 is 17 residues. All patients were untreated before thyroid surgery. The receptor was derived from a female donor with papillary thyroid cancer or a benign thyroid nodule (not recorded which). Some clones in this sample may be carry-over from other donors' samples. The sequenced material came from blood. V usage is TRBV12-3 or TRBV12-4 and J usage is TRBJ2-1, with TRBD2 matching over 13 bases. The CDR3 DNA is TGTGCCAGCAGTGGGGGACTAGCGGGATTTCTTTCCACTGAGCAGTTCTTC. As protein: CASSGGLAGFLSTEQFF.